This TCR beta chain originates from a study of chemoradiotherapy in HPV16-positive cancers. TCRdb's copy holds only in-frame clones and misses some; the assay was immunoSEQ multiplex PCR. The table lists approximately 9,300 clones, 60% to 75% of them singletons. The CDR3 has 15 amino acids. The ends were cut back, 8 bases at V and 4 bases at J, with 20 bases in the middle. The germline CDR1 and CDR2 sequences are SNHLY and FYNNEI. The TCR originated in a human donor with HPV-associated anogenital cancer. J is TRBJ1-2 and V is TRBV2; D uncertain. Sampling was done from a patient who underwent chemoradiotherapy. CDR3 DNA: TGTGCCAGCCGCGGGGATTCTACCAATGCCTATGGCTACACCTTC. Translated, it gives CASRGDSTNAYGYTF.